This TCR beta chain was identified in a study of response to subunit inactivated influenza vaccine. The study's findings and limits: A suggestion made by the authors is that each seasonal influenza vaccination recruits few new T cells.

Via MiXCR, TCRdb re-called the RT-PCR reads, giving one row per CDR3 protein. The sample yields roughly 700,000 distinct CDR3 sequences, 11% to 15% seen once. Note on this clonotype: Its antigen is still unknown.

CDR3 length: 15 residues. With 1 base removed from V and 5 bases from J, the gap between germline ends came to 11 bases. Germline lookup yields CDR1 LGHNA and CDR2 YNFKEQ. The receptor comes from a man aged 50 or older who received an inactivated influenza vaccine. The chain combines TRBV4-2 with TRBJ1-4, with D hard to call. The starting material was PBMCs from blood, obtained roughly 15 days before vaccination. In DNA, the CDR3 is TGTGCCAGCAGCCAAGGGGCAGGCGAAAATGAAAAACTGTTTTTT. Protein: CASSQGAGENEKLFF.